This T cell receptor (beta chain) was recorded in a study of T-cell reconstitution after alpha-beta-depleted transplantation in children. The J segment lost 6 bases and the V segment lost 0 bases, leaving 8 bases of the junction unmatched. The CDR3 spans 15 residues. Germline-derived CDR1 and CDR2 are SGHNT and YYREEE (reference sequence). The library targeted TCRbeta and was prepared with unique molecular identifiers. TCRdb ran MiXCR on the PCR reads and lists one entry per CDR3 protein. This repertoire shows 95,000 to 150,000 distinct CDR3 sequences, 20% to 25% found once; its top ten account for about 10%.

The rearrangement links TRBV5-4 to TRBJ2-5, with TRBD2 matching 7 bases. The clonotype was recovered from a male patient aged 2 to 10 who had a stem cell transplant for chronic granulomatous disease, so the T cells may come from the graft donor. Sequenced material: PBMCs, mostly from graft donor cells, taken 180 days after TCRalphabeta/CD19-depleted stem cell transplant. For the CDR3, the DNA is TGTGCCAGCAGCTTGGCCTCCGCGGGGGATAAGACCCAGTACTTC. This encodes CASSLASAGDKTQYF.